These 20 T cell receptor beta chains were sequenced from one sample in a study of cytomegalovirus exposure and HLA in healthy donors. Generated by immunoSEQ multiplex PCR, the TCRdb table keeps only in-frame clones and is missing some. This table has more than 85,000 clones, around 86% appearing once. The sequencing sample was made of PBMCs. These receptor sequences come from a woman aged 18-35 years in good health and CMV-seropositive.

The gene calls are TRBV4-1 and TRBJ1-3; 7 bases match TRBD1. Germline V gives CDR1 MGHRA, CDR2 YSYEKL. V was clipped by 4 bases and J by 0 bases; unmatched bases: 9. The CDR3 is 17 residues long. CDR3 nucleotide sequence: TGCGCCAGCAGCCCAGGAGACAGGGCCTCCTCTGGAAACACCATATATTTT. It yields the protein CASSPGDRASSGNTIYF.

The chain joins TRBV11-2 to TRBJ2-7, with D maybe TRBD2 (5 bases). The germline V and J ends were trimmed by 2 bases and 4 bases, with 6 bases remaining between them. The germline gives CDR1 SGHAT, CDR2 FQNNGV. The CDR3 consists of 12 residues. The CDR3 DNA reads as TGTGCCAGCAGCTTAACTAGATACGAGCAGTACTTC. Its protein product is CASSLTRYEQYF.

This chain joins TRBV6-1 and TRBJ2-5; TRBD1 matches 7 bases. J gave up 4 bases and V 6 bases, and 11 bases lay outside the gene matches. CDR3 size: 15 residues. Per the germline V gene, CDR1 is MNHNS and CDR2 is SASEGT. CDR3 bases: TGTGCCAGCAGAAGAGAGGGGGCTAAGGGAGAGACCCAGTACTTC. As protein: CASRREGAKGETQYF.

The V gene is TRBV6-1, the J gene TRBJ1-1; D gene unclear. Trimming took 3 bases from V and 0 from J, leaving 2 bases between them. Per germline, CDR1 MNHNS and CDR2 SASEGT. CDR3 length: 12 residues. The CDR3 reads CASSDMNTEAFF. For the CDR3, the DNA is TGTGCCAGCAGTGATATGAACACTGAAGCTTTCTTT.

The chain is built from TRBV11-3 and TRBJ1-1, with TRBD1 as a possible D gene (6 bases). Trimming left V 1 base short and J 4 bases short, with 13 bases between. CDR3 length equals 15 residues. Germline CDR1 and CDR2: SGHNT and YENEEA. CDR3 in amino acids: CASSLAQGRRTEAFF. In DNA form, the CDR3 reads TGTGCCAGCAGCTTAGCACAGGGACGACGCACTGAAGCTTTCTTT.

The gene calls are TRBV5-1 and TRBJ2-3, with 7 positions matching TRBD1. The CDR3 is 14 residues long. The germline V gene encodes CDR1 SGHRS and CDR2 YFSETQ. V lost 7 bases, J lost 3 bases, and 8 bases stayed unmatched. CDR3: CASAFGQDTDTQYF. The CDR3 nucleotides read TGCGCCAGCGCATTCGGACAGGATACAGATACGCAGTATTTT.

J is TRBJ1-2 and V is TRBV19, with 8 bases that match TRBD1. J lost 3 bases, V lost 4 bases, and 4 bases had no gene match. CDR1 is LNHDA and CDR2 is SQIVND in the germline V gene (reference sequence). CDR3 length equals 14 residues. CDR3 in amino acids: CASSTDRGYYGYTF. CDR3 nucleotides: TGTGCCAGTAGTACCGACAGGGGATACTATGGCTACACCTTC.

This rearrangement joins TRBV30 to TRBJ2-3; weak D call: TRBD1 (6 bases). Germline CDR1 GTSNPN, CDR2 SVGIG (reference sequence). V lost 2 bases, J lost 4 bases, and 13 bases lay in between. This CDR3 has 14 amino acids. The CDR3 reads CAWSRTATPDTQYF. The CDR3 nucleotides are TGTGCCTGGAGTAGGACAGCTACGCCAGATACGCAGTATTTT.

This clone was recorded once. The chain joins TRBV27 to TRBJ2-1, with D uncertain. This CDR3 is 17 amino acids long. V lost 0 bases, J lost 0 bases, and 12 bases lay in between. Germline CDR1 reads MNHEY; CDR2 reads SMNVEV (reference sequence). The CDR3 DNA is TGTGCCAGCAGTTTATCCCGCTCGGTGAGCTCCTACAATGAGCAGTTCTTC. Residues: CASSLSRSVSSYNEQFF.

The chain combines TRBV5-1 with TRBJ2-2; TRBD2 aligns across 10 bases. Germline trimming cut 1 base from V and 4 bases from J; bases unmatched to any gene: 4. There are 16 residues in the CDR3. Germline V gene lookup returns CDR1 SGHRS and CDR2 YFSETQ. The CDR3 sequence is CASSLLVAGGTGELFF. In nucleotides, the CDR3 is TGCGCCAGCAGCTTGTTAGTAGCGGGGGGCACCGGGGAGCTGTTTTTT. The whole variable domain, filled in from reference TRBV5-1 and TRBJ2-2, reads KAGVTQTPRYLIKTRGQQVTLSCSPISGHRSVSWYQQTPGQGLQFLFEYFSETQRNKGNFPGRFSGRQFSNSRSEMNVSTLELGDSALYLCASSLLVAGGTGELFFGEGSRLTVL.

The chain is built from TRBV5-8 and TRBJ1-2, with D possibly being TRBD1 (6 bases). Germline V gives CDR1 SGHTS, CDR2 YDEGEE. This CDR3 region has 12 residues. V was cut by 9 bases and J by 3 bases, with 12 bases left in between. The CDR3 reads CANRTEDYGYTF. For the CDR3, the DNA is TGTGCCAATCGGACAGAGGACTATGGCTACACCTTC. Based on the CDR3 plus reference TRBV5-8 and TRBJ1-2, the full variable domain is EAGVTQSPTHLIKTRGQQATLRCSPISGHTSVYWYQQALGLGLQFLLWYDEGEERNRGNFPPRFSGRQFPNYSSELNVNALELEDSALYLCANRTEDYGYTFGSGTRLTVV.

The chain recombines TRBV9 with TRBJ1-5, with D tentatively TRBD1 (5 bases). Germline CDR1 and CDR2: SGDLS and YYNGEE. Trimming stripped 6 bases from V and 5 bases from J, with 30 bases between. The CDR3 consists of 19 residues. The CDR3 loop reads CASTRQRASGAIIHQPQHF. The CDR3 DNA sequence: TGTGCCAGCACCCGACAGAGGGCGAGCGGGGCCATAATCCATCAGCCCCAGCATTTT.

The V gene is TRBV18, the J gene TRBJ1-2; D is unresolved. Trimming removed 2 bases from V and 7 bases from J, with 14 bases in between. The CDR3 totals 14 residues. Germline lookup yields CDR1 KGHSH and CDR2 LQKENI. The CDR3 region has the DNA TGTGCCAGCTCACCAGGGAGCGCTCGGAGTGGCTACACCTTC. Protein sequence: CASSPGSARSGYTF. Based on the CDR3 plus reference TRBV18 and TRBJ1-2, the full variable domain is NAGVMQNPRHLVRRRGQEARLRCSPMKGHSHVYWYRQLPEEGLKFMVYLQKENIIDESGMPKERFSAEFPKEGPSILRIQQVVRGDSAAYFCASSPGSARSGYTFGSGTRLTVV.

CDR3 bases: TGTGCCAGCAGTCCTCGGACAGGGAACTATGGCTACACCTTC. It translates to CASSPRTGNYGYTF. J is TRBJ1-2 and V is TRBV28; TRBD1 agrees at 8 bases. CDR3 length: 14 amino acids. The trim removed 5 bases at V and 2 bases at J, leaving 4 bases unmatched. In germline, CDR1 is MDHEN, CDR2 SYDVKM.

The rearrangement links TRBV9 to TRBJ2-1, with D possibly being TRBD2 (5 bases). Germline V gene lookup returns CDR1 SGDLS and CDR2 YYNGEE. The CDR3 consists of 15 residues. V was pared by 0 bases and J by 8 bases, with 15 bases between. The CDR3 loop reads CASSVAGSEVDEQFF. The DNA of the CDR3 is TGTGCCAGCAGCGTAGCCGGGTCGGAGGTTGATGAGCAGTTCTTC.

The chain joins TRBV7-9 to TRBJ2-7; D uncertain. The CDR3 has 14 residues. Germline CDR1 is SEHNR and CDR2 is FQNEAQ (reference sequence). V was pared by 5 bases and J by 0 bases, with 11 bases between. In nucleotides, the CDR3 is TGTGCCAGCAGCCCAGATTACAGCTCCTACGAGCAGTACTTC. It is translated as CASSPDYSSYEQYF.

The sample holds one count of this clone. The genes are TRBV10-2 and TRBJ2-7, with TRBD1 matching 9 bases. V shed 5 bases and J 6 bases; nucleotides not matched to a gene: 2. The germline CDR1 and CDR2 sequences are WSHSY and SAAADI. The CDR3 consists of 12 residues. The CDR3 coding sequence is TGCGCCAGCAGTACAGGGGGCGGCGAGCAGTACTTC. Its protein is CASSTGGGEQYF.

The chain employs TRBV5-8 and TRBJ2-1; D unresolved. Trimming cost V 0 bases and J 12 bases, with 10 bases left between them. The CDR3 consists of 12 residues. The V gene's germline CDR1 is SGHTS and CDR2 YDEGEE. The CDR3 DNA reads TGTGCCAGCAGCTTGGGCCCACAAGTGCAGTTCTTC. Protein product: CASSLGPQVQFF.

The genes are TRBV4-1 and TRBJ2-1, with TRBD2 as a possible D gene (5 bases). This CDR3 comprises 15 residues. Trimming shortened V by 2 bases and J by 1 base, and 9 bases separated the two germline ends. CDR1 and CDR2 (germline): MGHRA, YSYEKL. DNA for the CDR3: TGCGCCAGCAGCCAAACGGGGTCGTCCTACAATGAGCAGTTCTTC. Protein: CASSQTGSSYNEQFF.

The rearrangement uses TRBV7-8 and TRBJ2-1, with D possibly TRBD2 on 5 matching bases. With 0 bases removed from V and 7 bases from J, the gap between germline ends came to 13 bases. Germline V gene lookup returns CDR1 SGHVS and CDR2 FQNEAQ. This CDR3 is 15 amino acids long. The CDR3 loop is CASSLARITRNEQFF. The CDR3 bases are TGTGCCAGCAGCTTAGCGCGCATTACTAGGAATGAGCAGTTCTTC.